The clone carrying this TCR beta chain was detected ten times or more. This sample was included in a study of tumor-infiltrating lymphocytes in primary liver carcinoma. This CDR3 spans 13 amino acids. Trimming took off 1 base at V and 3 bases at J, with 7 bases between the two ends. Germline assignment: CDR1 SGHKS and CDR2 YYEKEE (reference sequence). It was unsorted whole blood that yielded blood RNA, and germline DNA was also extracted. Researchers generated TCR beta cDNA from about 500 ng of total RNA, relying on a constant-region primer. ARM-PCR was slightly modified, and three nested multiplex PCR rounds with it gave rise to the TCR beta libraries. Running around 9 cycles apiece, the first two PCR rounds relied on TRBV1-TRBV30 forward primers together with a C-beta reverse primer. TCRdb used MiXCR to reprocess the multiplex PCR reads, holding one entry per CDR3 protein. The sample shows approximately 300,000 distinct CDR3 sequences, 65% of them seen only once.

This clonotype was obtained from a man aged 35 to 55 with primary liver carcinoma and hepatitis B virus infection. The genes are TRBV5-5 and TRBJ2-5; D is unclear. The sequenced material came from peripheral blood. As DNA, the CDR3 is TGTGCCAGCAGCTTGCCCTACGAAGAGACCCAGTACTTC. It translates to CASSLPYEETQYF.